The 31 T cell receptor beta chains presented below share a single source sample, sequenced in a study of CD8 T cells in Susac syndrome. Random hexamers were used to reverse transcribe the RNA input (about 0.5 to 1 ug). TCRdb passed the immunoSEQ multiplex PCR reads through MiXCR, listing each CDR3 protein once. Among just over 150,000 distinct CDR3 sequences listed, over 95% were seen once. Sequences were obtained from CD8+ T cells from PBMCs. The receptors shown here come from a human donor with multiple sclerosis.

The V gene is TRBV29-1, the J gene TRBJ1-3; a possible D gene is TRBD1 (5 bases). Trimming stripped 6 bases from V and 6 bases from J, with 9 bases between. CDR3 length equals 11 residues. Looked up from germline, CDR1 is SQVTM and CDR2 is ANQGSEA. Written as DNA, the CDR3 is TGCAGCGTCTCACAGGAAAACACCATATATTTT. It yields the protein CSVSQENTIYF.

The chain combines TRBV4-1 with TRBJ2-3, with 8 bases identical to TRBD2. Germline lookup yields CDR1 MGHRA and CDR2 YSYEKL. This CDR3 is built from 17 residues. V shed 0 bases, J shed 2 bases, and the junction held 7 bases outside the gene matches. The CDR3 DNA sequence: TGCGCCAGCAGCCAAGATCTCGCGCGGGGGGTCACAGATACGCAGTATTTT. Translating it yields CASSQDLARGVTDTQYF.

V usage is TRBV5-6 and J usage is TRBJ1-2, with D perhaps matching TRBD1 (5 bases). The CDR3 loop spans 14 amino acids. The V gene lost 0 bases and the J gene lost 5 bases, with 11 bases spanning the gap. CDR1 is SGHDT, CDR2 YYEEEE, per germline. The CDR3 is CASSLGGDRYGYTF. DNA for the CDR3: TGTGCCAGCAGCTTGGGAGGGGATAGATATGGCTACACCTTC.

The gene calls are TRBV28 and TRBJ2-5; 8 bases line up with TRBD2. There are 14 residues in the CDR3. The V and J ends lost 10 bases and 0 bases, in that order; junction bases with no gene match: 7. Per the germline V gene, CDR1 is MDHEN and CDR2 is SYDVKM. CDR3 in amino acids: CATPGGVYQETQYF. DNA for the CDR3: TGTGCCACCCCGGGGGGGGTGTACCAAGAGACCCAGTACTTC.

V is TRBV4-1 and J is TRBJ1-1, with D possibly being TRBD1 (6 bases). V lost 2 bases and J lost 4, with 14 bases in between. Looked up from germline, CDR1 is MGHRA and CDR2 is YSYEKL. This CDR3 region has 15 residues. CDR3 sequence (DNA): TGCGCCAGCAGCCAACCAAGACAGGCGGGCACTGAAGCTTTCTTT. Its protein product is CASSQPRQAGTEAFF.

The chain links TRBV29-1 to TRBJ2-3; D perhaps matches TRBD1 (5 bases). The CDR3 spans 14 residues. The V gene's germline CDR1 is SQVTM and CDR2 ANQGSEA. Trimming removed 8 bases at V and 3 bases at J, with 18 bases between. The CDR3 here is CSPGAATETDTQYF. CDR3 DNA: TGCAGCCCTGGGGCGGCTACCGAAACAGATACGCAGTATTTT.

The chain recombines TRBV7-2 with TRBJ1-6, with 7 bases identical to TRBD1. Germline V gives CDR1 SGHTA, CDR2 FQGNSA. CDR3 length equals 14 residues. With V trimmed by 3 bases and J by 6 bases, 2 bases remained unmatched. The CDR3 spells CASSLGQSNSPLHF. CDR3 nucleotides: TGTGCCAGCAGCTTGGGACAGTCTAATTCACCCCTCCACTTT.

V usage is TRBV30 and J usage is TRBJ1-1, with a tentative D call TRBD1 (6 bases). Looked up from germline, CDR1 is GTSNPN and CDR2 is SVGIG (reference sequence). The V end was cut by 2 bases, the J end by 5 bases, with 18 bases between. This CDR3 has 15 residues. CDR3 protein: CAWSSRAGARTEAFF. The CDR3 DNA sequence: TGTGCCTGGAGTAGTAGAGCAGGGGCGCGGACTGAAGCTTTCTTT.

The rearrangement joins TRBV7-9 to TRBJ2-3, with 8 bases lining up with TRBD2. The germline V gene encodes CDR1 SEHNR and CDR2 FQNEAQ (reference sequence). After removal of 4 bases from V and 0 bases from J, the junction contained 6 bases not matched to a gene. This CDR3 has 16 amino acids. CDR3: CASSSSSGGSTDTQYF. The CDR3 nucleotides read TGTGCCAGCAGCTCATCCTCGGGGGGGAGCACAGATACGCAGTATTTT.

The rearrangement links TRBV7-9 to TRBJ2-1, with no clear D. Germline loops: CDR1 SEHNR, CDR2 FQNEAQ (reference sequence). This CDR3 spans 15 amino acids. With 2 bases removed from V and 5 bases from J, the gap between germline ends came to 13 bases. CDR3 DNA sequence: TGTGCCAGCAGCTTATCGCTCAGTGAGGACAATGAGCAGTTCTTC. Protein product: CASSLSLSEDNEQFF.

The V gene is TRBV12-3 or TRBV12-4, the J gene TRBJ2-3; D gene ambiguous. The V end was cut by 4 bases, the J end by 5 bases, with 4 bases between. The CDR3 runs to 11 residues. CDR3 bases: TGTGCCAGCAGTTCCTTAGATACGCAGTATTTT. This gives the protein CASSSLDTQYF.

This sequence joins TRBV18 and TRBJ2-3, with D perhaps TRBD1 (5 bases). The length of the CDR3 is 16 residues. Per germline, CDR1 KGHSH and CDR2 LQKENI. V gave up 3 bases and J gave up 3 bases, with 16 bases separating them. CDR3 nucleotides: TGTGCCAGCTCACCTATCCCCGGCAGGGCTACAGATACGCAGTATTTT. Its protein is CASSPIPGRATDTQYF.

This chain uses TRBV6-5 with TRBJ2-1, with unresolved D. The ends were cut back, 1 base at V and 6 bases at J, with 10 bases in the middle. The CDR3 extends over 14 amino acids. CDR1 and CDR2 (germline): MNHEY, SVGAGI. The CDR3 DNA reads TGTGCCAGCAGTTACTACGGACCGGGCAATGAGCAGTTCTTC. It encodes CASSYYGPGNEQFF.

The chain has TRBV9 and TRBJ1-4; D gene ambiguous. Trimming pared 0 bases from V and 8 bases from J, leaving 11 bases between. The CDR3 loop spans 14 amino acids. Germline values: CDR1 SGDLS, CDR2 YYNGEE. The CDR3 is CASSVGNLGEKLFF. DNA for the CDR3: TGTGCCAGCAGCGTAGGAAATTTAGGAGAAAAACTGTTTTTT.

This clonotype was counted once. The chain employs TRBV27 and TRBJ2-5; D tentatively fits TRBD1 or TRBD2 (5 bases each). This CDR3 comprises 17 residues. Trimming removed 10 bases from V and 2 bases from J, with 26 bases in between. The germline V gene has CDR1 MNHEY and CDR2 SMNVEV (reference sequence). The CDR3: CANRIRAGSRGQETQYF. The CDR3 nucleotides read TGTGCCAACCGGATTAGGGCAGGGTCGAGGGGACAAGAGACCCAGTACTTC.

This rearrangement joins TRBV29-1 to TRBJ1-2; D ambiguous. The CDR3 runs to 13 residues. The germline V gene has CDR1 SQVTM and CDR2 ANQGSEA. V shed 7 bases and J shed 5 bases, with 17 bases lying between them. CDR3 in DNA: TGCAGCGCTCTCTCGGGGAATCGGTATGGCTACACCTTC. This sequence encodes CSALSGNRYGYTF.

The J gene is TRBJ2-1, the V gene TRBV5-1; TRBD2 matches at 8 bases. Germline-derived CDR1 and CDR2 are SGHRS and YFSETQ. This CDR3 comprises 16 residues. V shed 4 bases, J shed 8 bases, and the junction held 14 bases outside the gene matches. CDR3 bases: TGCGCCAGCAGCGTGACCTTCCGGGGGGGCCGGGATGAGCAGTTCTTC. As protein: CASSVTFRGGRDEQFF.

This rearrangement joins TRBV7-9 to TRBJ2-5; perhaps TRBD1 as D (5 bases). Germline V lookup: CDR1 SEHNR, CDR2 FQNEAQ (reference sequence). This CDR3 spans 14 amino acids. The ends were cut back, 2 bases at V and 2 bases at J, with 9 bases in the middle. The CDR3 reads CASSLLTAQETQYF. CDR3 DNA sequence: TGTGCCAGCAGCTTACTGACAGCTCAAGAGACCCAGTACTTC.

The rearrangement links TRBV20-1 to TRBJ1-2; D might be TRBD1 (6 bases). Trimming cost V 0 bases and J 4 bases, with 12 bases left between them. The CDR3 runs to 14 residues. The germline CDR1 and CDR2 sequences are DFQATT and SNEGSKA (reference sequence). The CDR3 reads CSARDRDNPYGYTF. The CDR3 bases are TGCAGTGCTAGAGATCGGGACAACCCCTATGGCTACACCTTC.

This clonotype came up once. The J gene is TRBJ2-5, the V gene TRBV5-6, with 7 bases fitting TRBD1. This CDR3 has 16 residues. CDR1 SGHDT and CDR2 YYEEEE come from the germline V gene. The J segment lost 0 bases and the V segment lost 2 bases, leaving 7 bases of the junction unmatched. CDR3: CASSFYRDSYQETQYF. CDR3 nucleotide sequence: TGTGCCAGCAGCTTCTACCGGGACAGCTACCAAGAGACCCAGTACTTC.

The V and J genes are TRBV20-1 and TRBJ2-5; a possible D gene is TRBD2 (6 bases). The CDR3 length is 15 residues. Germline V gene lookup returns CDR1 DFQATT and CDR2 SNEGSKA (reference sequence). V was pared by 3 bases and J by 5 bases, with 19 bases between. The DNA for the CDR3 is TGCAGTGCTAGCCCGACGCGGGGACCCAGGGAGACCCAGTACTTC. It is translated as CSASPTRGPRETQYF.

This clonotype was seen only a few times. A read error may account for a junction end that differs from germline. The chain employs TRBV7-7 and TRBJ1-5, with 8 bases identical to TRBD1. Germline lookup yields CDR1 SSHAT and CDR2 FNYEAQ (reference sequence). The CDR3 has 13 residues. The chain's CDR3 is CASSPGTGQPQHF. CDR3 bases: TGTGCTAGCAGCCCAGGGACAGGTCAGCCCCAGCATTTT. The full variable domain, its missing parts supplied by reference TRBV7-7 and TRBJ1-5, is GAGVSQSPRYKVTKRGQDVTLRCDPISSHATLYWYQQALGQGPEFLTYFNYEAQPDKSGLPSDRFSAERPEGSISTLTIQRTEQRDSAMYRCASSPGTGQPQHFGDGTRLSIL.

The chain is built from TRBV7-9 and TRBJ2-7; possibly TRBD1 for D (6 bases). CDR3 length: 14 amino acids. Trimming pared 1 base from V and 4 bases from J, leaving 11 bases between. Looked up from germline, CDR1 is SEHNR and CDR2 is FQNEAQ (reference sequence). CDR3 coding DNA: TGTGCCAGCAGCTTAGGAGGTAGGGGGTACGAGCAGTACTTC. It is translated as CASSLGGRGYEQYF.

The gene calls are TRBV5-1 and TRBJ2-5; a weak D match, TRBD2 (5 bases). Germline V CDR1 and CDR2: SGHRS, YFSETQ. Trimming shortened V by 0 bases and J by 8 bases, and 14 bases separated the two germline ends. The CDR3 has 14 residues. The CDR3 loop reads CASSLEAAVETQYF. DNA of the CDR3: TGCGCCAGCAGCTTGGAAGCGGCCGTGGAAACCCAGTACTTC.

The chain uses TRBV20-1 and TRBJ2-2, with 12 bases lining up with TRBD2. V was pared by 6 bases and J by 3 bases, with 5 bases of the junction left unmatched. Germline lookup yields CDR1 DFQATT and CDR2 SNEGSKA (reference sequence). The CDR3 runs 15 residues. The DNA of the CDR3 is TGCAGTGCCCCGGGACTAGCGGGTTACACCGGGGAGCTGTTTTTT. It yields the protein CSAPGLAGYTGELFF.

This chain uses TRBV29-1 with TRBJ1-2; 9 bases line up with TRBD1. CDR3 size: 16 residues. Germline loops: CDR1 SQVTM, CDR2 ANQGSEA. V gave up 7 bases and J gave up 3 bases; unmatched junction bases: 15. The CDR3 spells CSAERMTDRGYYGYTF. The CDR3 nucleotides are TGCAGCGCCGAACGAATGACGGACAGGGGATACTATGGCTACACCTTC.

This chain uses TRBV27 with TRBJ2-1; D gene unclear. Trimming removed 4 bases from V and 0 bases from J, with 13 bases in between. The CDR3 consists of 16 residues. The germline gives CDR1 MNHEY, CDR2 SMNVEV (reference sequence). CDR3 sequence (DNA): TGTGCCAGCAGTTCGAACCTCAGGCGCTCCTACAATGAGCAGTTCTTC. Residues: CASSSNLRRSYNEQFF.

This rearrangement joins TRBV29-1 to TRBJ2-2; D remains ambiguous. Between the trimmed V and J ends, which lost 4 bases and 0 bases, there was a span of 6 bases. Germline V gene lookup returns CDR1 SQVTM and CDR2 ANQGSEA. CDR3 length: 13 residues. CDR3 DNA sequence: TGCAGCGTTGTTACTTCGAACACCGGGGAGCTGTTTTTT. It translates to CSVVTSNTGELFF.

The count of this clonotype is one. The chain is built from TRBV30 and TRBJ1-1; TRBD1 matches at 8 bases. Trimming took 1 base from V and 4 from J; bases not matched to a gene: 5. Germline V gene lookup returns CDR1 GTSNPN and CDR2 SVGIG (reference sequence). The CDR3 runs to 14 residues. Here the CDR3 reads CAWSGHDRGTEAFF. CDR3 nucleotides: TGTGCCTGGAGTGGCCACGACAGGGGCACTGAAGCTTTCTTT.

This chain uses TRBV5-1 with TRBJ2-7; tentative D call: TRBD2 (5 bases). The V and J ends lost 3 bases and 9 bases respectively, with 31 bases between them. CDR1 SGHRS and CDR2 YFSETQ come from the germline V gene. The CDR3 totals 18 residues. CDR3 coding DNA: TGCGCCAGCAGCTCTGGCGGAGGAGCGGAAGATTCCTACGAGCGGCAGTACTTC. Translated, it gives CASSSGGGAEDSYERQYF.

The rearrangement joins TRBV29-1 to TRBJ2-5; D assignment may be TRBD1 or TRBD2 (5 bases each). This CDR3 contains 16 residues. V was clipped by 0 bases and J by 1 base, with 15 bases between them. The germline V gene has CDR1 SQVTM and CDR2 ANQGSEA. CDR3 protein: CSVEDLRDPPQETQYF. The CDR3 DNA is TGCAGCGTTGAAGATCTCCGGGACCCACCCCAAGAGACCCAGTACTTC.